The subject of this entry is one TCR beta chain. The antigen remains unidentified. This record belongs to a study of cytotoxic CD8 clonotypes in ibrutinib-treated CLL. Looking at the study overall: There were roughly 10 relapsed/refractory patients and roughly 15 treatment-naive patients, and fewer than 18 were IGHV unmutated.

Sequencing was designed to attain a depth spanning 1 in 200,000 to 1 in 1 million T cells. Clones were read by immunoSEQ multiplex PCR, and TCRdb kept only the in-frame ones, dropping some. The top ten hold 11% of the sample, which has around 200,000 clones, 79% seen once. V lost 5 bases, J lost 5 bases, and 10 bases lay in between. Germline V gene data show CDR1 as SNHLY and CDR2 as FYNNEI. The CDR3 covers 13 residues. The study's findings and limits: Upon ibrutinib response clonality rose, and upon progression it fell back toward baseline. Collection times varied between progressing and sustained-remission patients.

The sample was PBMCs, taken after 12 months of ibrutinib treatment. The clonotype originates from a human donor with chronic lymphocytic leukemia. The chain employs TRBV2 and TRBJ1-5; D uncertain. In nucleotides, the CDR3 is TGTGCCAGCAGTTTGTCAGGAGATCAGCCCCAGCATTTT. As protein: CASSLSGDQPQHF.